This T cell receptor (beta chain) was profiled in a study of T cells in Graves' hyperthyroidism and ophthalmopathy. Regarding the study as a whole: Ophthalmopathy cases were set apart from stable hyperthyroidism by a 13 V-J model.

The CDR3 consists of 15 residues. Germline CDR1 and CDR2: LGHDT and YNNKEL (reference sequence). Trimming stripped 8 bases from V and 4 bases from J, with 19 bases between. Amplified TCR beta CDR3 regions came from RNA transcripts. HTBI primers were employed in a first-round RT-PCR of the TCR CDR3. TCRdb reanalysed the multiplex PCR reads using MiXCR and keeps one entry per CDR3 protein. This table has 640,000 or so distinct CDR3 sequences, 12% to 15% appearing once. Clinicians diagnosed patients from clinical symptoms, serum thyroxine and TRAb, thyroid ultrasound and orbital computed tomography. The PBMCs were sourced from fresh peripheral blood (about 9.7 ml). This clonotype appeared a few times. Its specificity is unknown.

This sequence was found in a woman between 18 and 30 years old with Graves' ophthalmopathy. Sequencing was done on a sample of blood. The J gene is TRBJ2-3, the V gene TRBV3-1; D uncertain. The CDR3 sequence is CASLDSSGGADTQYF. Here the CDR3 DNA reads TGTGCCAGCTTAGATTCGTCAGGTGGGGCAGATACGCAGTATTTT.